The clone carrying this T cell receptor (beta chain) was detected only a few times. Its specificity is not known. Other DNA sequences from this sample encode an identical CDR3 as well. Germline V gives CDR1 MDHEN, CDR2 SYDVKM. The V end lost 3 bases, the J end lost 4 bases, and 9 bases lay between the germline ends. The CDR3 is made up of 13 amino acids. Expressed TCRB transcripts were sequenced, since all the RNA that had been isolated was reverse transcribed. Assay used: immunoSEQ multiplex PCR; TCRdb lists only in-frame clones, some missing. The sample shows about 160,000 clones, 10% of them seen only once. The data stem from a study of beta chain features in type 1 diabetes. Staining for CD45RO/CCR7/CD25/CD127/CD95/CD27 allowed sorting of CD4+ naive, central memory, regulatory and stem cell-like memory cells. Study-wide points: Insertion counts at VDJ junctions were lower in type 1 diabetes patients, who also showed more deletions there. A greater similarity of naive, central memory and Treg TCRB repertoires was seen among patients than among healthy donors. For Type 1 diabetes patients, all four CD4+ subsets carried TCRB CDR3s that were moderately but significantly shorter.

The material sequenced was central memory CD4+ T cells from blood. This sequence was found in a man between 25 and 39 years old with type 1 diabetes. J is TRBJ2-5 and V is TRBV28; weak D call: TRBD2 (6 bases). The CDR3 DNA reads TGTGCCAGCAGTTTGGCGGGAAGAGAGACCCAGTACTTC. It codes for CASSLAGRETQYF.